This TCR beta chain was sequenced for a study of T-cell reconstitution after alpha-beta-depleted transplantation in children. Researchers prepared the TCRbeta library using unique molecular identifiers, the study reports. One entry per CDR3 protein, called by TCRdb with MiXCR from the PCR reads. The table lists approximately 640,000 distinct CDR3 sequences, approximately 17% of them singletons, with 1.1% in the top ten. Germline V gene lookup returns CDR1 SGHRS and CDR2 YFSETQ. Deletions cut 0 bases from V and 3 bases from J, with 9 bases between. This CDR3 comprises 14 residues. Sequencing was performed on PBMCs from the stem cell graft donor, taken from the stem cell graft. This clonotype was sampled from a human donor who donated a stem cell graft to a child with acute myeloid leukemia. This sequence joins TRBV5-1 and TRBJ1-1; D not resolved. The CDR3 here is CASSLGSGDTEAFF. DNA for the CDR3: TGCGCCAGCAGCTTGGGCAGTGGAGACACTGAAGCTTTCTTT.